This T cell receptor (beta chain) derives from a study of blood T cells in healthy people across ages. The V and J ends lost 6 bases and 2 bases respectively, with 14 bases between them. From germline, CDR1 is MNHEY and CDR2 SMNVEV (reference sequence). This CDR3 contains 14 residues. Concerning this clonotype: The antigen remains unidentified.

Isolated per sample were at least 6 million PBMCs. A J-beta primer mix and a sample-barcoded 5' primer were used in a second PCR of roughly 6 to 12 cycles. TCRdb analysed the 5' RACE reads with MiXCR anew, one entry per CDR3 protein. The sample lists 720,000 or so distinct CDR3 sequences; approximately 40% were seen once. The study, taken as a whole, reports: Investigators treated diversity estimates from one million T cells as underestimates. A roughly linear age-dependent decrease characterized TCR beta diversity per million T cells. With naive T cell percentage, TCR beta diversity showed a strong correlation.

The clonotype was recovered from an elderly man in good health. This chain connects TRBV27 to TRBJ2-7; D remains unclear. Sequencing was performed on blood. The CDR3 sequence is CASSSPERAYEQYF. The CDR3, as DNA: TGTGCCAGCAGCTCGCCCGAACGCGCCTACGAGCAGTACTTC.